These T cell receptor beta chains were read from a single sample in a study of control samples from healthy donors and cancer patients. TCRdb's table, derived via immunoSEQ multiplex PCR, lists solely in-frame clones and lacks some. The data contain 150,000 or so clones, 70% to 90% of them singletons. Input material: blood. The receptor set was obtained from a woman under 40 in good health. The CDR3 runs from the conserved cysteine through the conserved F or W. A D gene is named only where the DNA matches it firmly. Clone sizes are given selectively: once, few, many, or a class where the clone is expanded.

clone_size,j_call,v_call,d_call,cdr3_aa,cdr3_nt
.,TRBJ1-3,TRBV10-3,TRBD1,CAIKGGADGNTIYF,TGTGCCATCAAAGGGGGCGCGGATGGAAACACCATATATTTT
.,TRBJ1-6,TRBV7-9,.,CASSSAGFGSPLHF,TGTGCCAGCAGCTCCGCGGGGTTTGGTTCACCCCTCCACTTT
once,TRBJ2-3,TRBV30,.,CAWGTGGTDTQYF,TGTGCCTGGGGGACTGGGGGCACAGATACGCAGTATTTT
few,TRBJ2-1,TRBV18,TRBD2,CASSPPSAGGGNEQFF,TGTGCCAGCTCTCCCCCCTCGGCGGGAGGGGGTAATGAGCAGTTCTTC
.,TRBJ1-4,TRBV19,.,CASSTGRGPADQNEKLFF,TGTGCCAGTAGTACTGGGAGGGGCCCGGCGGACCAAAATGAAAAACTGTTTTTT
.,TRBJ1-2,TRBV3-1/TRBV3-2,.,CASSHREGGYTF,TGTGCCAGCAGCCACAGGGAAGGAGGCTACACCTTC
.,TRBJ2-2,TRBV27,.,CASSFREPGSPTGELFF,TGTGCCAGCAGTTTCAGGGAACCAGGGAGCCCTACCGGGGAGCTGTTTTTT
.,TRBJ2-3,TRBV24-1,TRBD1,CATSDSGTGSPTDTQYF,TGTGCCACCAGTGATTCCGGGACAGGAAGTCCCACAGATACGCAGTATTTT
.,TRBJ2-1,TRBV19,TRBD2,CASSIVVGGTTYNEQFF,TGTGCCAGTAGTATAGTCGTTGGCGGGACTACATACAATGAGCAGTTCTTC
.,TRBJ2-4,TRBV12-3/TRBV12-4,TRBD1,CASSLGTGELDF,TGTGCCAGCAGTTTGGGGACAGGGGAATTGGACTTC
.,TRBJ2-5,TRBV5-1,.,CASTDYDQETQYF,TGCGCCAGCACTGACTACGACCAAGAGACCCAGTACTTC
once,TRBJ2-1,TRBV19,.,CASSPVIRGSYNEQFF,TGTGCCAGTTCCCCCGTTATCCGGGGTAGCTACAATGAGCAGTTCTTC
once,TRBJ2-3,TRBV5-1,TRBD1,CASSYYGTGVGTDTQYF,TGCGCCAGCAGCTATTATGGGACAGGGGTCGGTACAGATACGCAGTATTTT
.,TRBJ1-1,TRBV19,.,CASIRTPGRENTEAFF,TGTGCCAGTATCCGTACTCCGGGACGGGAGAACACTGAAGCTTTCTTT
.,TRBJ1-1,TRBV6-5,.,CASSPREGGTEAFF,TGTGCCAGCAGTCCTAGGGAGGGTGGGACTGAAGCTTTCTTT
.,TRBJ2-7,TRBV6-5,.,CASSYSRAGNYEQYF,TGTGCCAGCAGTTACTCGAGGGCGGGTAACTACGAGCAGTACTTC
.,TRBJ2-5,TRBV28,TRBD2,CASTEWVAGATQYF,TGTGCCAGCACCGAGTGGGTAGCGGGAGCGACCCAGTACTTC
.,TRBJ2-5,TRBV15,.,CATSRDPTGKTSRETQYF,TGTGCCACCAGCAGAGACCCCACCGGCAAAACGTCAAGGGAGACCCAGTACTTC